This T cell receptor (beta chain) came from a study of CD8+ T cells in alopecia areata. As for the study in general: At a dose of 5 to 10 mg twice daily, oral tofacitinib was given to treated patients.

Germline V gene data show CDR1 as MNHEY and CDR2 as SVGAGI. The CDR3 contains 15 residues. After removal of 6 bases from V and 7 bases from J, the junction contained 14 bases not matched to a gene. Noted treatment: oral pan-JAK inhibitor, 5-10 mg twice daily. RNA was isolated and reverse transcribed to cDNA, the sequencing template. Profiled with immunoSEQ multiplex PCR; TCRdb holds only in-frame clones, not every one. The repertoire holds more than 200,000 clones, with just over 65% as singletons. With regard to this clone: Its antigen remains unidentified.

Findings of the study overall: Normal skin's resident alphabeta T cells are also sequenced in scalp samples.

The chain uses TRBV6-5 and TRBJ2-7; TRBD1 matches 8 bases. The sequence came from a human donor with alopecia areata. The sample was CD4+ T cells sorted from blood, taken around week 44, from a patient treated with tofacitinib. Here the CDR3 DNA reads TGTGCCAGCAGACCACTCCTTGGACAGGGTGGTGAGCAGTACTTC. Residues: CASRPLLGQGGEQYF.